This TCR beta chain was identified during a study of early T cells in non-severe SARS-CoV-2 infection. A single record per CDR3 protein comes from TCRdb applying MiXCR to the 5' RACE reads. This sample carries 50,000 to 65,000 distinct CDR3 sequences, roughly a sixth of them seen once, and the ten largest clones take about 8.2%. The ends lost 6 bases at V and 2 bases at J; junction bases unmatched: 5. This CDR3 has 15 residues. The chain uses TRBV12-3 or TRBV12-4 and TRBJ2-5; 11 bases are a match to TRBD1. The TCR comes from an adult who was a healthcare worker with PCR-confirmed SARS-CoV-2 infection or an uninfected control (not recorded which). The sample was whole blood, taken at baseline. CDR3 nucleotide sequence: TGTGCCAGCAGAGGGACAGGGGGAGGACAAGAGACCCAGTACTTC. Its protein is CASRGTGGGQETQYF.